The 32 T cell receptor beta chains below all came from one sample that was sequenced in a study of blood T cell repertoires in COVID-19. Profiling relied on immunoSEQ multiplex PCR, and the TCRdb table lists in-frame clones only, not all of them. The sample has some 120,000 clones; 87% are singletons. The sequenced sample was peripheral blood. The receptors here all came from a woman aged 60-75 years with acute or convalescent COVID-19.

The chain recombines TRBV27 with TRBJ2-7; D gene uncertain. Trimming shortened V by 3 bases and J by 0 bases, and 15 bases separated the two germline ends. CDR3 length: 16 amino acids. Germline assignment: CDR1 MNHEY and CDR2 SMNVEV (reference sequence). CDR3 residues: CASSLGRIHLSYEQYF. CDR3 in DNA: TGTGCCAGCAGTTTGGGCCGGATCCACCTCTCCTACGAGCAGTACTTC.

The chain joins TRBV6-5 to TRBJ1-1, with D perhaps matching TRBD1 (5 bases). Trimming left V 6 bases short and J 5 bases short, with 16 bases between. The germline V gene has CDR1 MNHEY and CDR2 SVGAGI. The CDR3 sequence is 14 residues long. The CDR3 DNA follows: TGTGCCAGCAGCCTACGCAGGGCGTCTACTGAAGCTTTCTTT. Translation: CASSLRRASTEAFF.

The chain uses TRBV14 and TRBJ2-5; tentatively, D is TRBD2 (5 bases). The CDR3 totals 15 residues. CDR1 and CDR2 (germline): SGHDN, FVKESK. The V gene lost 1 base and the J gene lost 3 bases, with 12 bases spanning the gap. CDR3 sequence: CASSQALPGKETQYF. CDR3 nucleotide sequence: TGTGCCAGCAGCCAAGCTCTCCCCGGGAAAGAGACCCAGTACTTC.

The chain recombines TRBV7-8 with TRBJ1-1, with TRBD1 matching over 8 bases. Germline CDR1 reads SGHVS; CDR2 reads FQNEAQ. This CDR3 is built from 15 residues. The ends lost 5 bases at V and 0 bases at J; junction bases unmatched: 5. The CDR3 region is CASSRKGQVNTEAFF. The CDR3, as DNA: TGTGCCAGCAGCAGAAAGGGACAGGTGAACACTGAAGCTTTCTTT. The complete variable domain, with remaining parts taken from reference TRBV7-8 and TRBJ1-1, reads GAGVSQSPRYKVAKRGQDVALRCDPISGHVSLFWYQQALGQGPEFLTYFQNEAQLDKSGLPSDRFFAERPEGSVSTLKIQRTQQEDSAVYLCASSRKGQVNTEAFFGQGTRLTVV.

The chain combines TRBV7-9 with TRBJ1-1; TRBD1 agrees at 7 bases. The junction had 9 bases not matched to a gene; V was cut back by 5 bases and J by 3 bases. CDR3 length equals 15 residues. Germline V lookup: CDR1 SEHNR, CDR2 FQNEAQ (reference sequence). DNA for the CDR3: TGTGCCAGCAGCAAACAGGGGCGGGGGGACACTGAAGCTTTCTTT. It codes for CASSKQGRGDTEAFF.

The CDR3 bases are TGCGCCAGCAGCCCGCCGGAGACCCACTATGGCTACACCTTC. It is translated as CASSPPETHYGYTF. The V call is TRBV4-1, the J call TRBJ1-2; D not certain. Looked up from germline, CDR1 is MGHRA and CDR2 is YSYEKL. The CDR3 loop spans 14 amino acids. Between the trimmed V and J ends, which lost 4 bases and 3 bases, there was a span of 12 bases.

The CDR3 loop is CASRTKISSGITLNPSYNEQFF. The CDR3 bases are TGTGCCAGCCGCACCAAGATTTCTAGCGGGATAACACTAAATCCTTCCTACAATGAGCAGTTCTTC. The chain uses TRBV12-1 and TRBJ2-1; the table's D call TRBD2 went unverified against the DNA. TRBV12-1 is marked as a pseudogene. There are 22 residues in the CDR3.

The CDR3 is CATSREGGRAYDNEQFF. Here the CDR3 DNA reads TGTGCCACCAGCAGAGAGGGAGGGCGAGCTTATGACAATGAGCAGTTCTTC. The chain is built from TRBV15 and TRBJ2-1; TRBD2 matches 7 bases. V trimming: 0 bases; J trimming: 5 bases; junction bases outside the gene matches: 10. Looked up from germline, CDR1 is LNHNV and CDR2 is YYDKDF (reference sequence). The CDR3 extends over 17 amino acids.

This clone was counted a few times. The chain combines TRBV5-4 with TRBJ2-5; TRBD1 matches 10 bases. Germline V gene sequence: CDR1 SGHNT, CDR2 YYREEE (reference sequence). There are 15 residues in the CDR3. J was trimmed by 5 bases and V by 4 bases; bases with no gene match: 8. CDR3 sequence: CASSPGQGRLETQYF. As DNA, the CDR3 is TGTGCCAGCAGCCCGGGACAGGGGAGGTTGGAGACCCAGTACTTC.

J is TRBJ2-2 and V is TRBV5-1; 8 positions match TRBD2. Germline V CDR1 and CDR2: SGHRS, YFSETQ. After removal of 4 bases from V and 2 bases from J, the junction contained 7 bases not matched to a gene. This CDR3 has 16 residues. The DNA for the CDR3 is TGCGCCAGCAGCCTGGGCGGGGGGACAAACACCGGGGAGCTGTTTTTT. Translated: CASSLGGGTNTGELFF.

V and J are TRBV7-8 and TRBJ2-2; D is unresolved. CDR3 length: 15 amino acids. CDR1 and CDR2 (germline): SGHVS, FQNEAQ. Deletions cut 5 bases from V and 2 bases from J, with 12 bases between. CDR3 DNA: TGTGCCAGCAGCCCGGAACGACTCAACACCGGGGAGCTGTTTTTT. Its translation is CASSPERLNTGELFF.

The chain employs TRBV28 and TRBJ1-2, with TRBD1 identical over 10 bases. Unmatched junction bases numbered 8, after V lost 6 bases and J lost 4 bases. The CDR3 spans 15 residues. Germline-derived CDR1 and CDR2 are MDHEN and SYDVKM. CDR3 residues: CASSLQTGGFYGYTF. CDR3 in DNA: TGTGCCAGCAGCCTCCAGACAGGGGGCTTCTATGGCTACACCTTC.

The CDR3 region has the DNA TGTGCCAGCAGTGATGGTCCTACCAATCAGCCCCAGCATTTT. Translated: CASSDGPTNQPQHF. This rearrangement joins TRBV25-1 to TRBJ1-5, with D hard to call. The CDR3 has 14 residues. Deletions cut 3 bases from V and 3 bases from J, with 9 bases between. Germline loops: CDR1 MGHDK, CDR2 SYGVNS.

This clone was recorded only once. This chain uses TRBV18 with TRBJ2-7; possible D gene TRBD1, 6 bases. Deletions cut 4 bases from V and 5 bases from J, with 12 bases between. This CDR3 spans 13 amino acids. Germline values: CDR1 KGHSH, CDR2 LQKENI. CDR3 amino acids: CASSLSGEHEQYF. The CDR3 DNA follows: TGTGCCAGCTCACTTTCAGGGGAGCACGAGCAGTACTTC.

The chain's CDR3 is CASSPGLAGPYEQYV. CDR3 DNA: TGTGCCAGCAGCCCGGGGCTAGCGGGTCCTTACGAGCAGTACGTC. The V call is TRBV6-5, the J call TRBJ2-7; 8 bases agree with TRBD2. CDR1 is MNHEY, CDR2 SVGAGI, per germline. CDR3 size: 15 residues. Germline trimming cut 6 bases from V and 4 bases from J; bases unmatched to any gene: 11.

The chain recombines TRBV9 with TRBJ2-5, with TRBD2 identical over 10 bases. Germline CDR1 and CDR2: SGDLS and YYNGEE. The CDR3 is 15 residues long. J lost 3 bases, V lost 0 bases, and 2 bases had no gene match. The CDR3 reads CASSVGLAGEETQYF. For the CDR3, the DNA is TGTGCCAGCAGCGTAGGGCTAGCGGGAGAAGAGACCCAGTACTTC. The full variable domain, its missing parts supplied by reference TRBV9 and TRBJ2-5, is DSGVTQTPKHLITATGQRVTLRCSPRSGDLSVYWYQQSLDQGLQFLIQYYNGEERAKGNILERFSAQQFPDLHSELNLSSLELGDSALYFCASSVGLAGEETQYFGPGTRLLVL.

This clone came up a few times. V usage is TRBV6-6 and J usage is TRBJ1-1; D ambiguous. V shed 5 bases and J shed 10 bases, with 11 bases lying between them. Germline loops: CDR1 MNHNY, CDR2 SVGAGI (reference sequence). The CDR3 is 11 residues long. The DNA for the CDR3 is TGTGCCAGCAGTGCCGATCCTACAGCTTTCTTT. Translating it yields CASSADPTAFF.

The sample holds one count of this clone. One junction end does not reproduce the germline sequence, and a read error may be involved. The DNA of the CDR3 is TGTGCTAGCAGCCCCCGGGAGGGAGGAGGGAATGAGCAGTTCTTC. Translation: CASSPREGGGNEQFF. The gene calls are TRBV7-7 and TRBJ2-1, with TRBD2 identical over 8 bases. Germline V gives CDR1 SSHAT, CDR2 FNYEAQ (reference sequence). The CDR3 covers 15 residues.

The V and J genes are TRBV4-2 and TRBJ2-3; possibly TRBD2 for D (6 bases). V lost 0 bases, J lost 1 base, and 11 bases lay in between. The CDR3 is 16 amino acids. Germline CDR1 is LGHNA and CDR2 is YNFKEQ. The CDR3 spells CASSQDAAGGTDTQYF. The CDR3, as DNA: TGTGCCAGCAGCCAAGATGCAGCGGGCGGCACAGATACGCAGTATTTT.

The chain employs TRBV5-1 and TRBJ2-5; D remains ambiguous. The CDR3 covers 14 residues. Trimming removed 5 bases from V and 4 bases from J, with 15 bases in between. The germline gives CDR1 SGHRS, CDR2 YFSETQ. The CDR3, as DNA: TGCGCCAGCAGAGGATACGATCGAGGAGAGACCCAGTACTTC. This translates into CASRGYDRGETQYF.

The genes are TRBV5-1 and TRBJ2-3; 11 bases agree with TRBD2. Trimming at V came to 4 bases and at J to 4 bases, leaving 8 bases not matched to a gene. Germline values: CDR1 SGHRS, CDR2 YFSETQ. This CDR3 has 16 residues. In DNA, the CDR3 is TGCGCCAGCAGCCCGCCGACTAGCGGGACAGCAGATACGCAGTATTTT. Translated, it gives CASSPPTSGTADTQYF.

In the case of this clone: One junction end disagrees with the germline gene, perhaps due to a read error. V usage is TRBV30 and J usage is TRBJ1-1; D gene ambiguous. Germline values: CDR1 GTSNPN, CDR2 SVGIG (reference sequence). The length of the CDR3 is 12 residues. CDR3 region: CAWSQPGSTSHF. CDR3 bases: TGTGCCTGGAGCCAGCCCGGGTCGACGTCACATTTT.

This clone came up a few times. The chain is built from TRBV19 and TRBJ2-2; tentatively, D is TRBD1 (6 bases). CDR3 size: 15 residues. V gave up 3 bases and J gave up 1 base, with 9 bases separating them. The germline V gene encodes CDR1 LNHDA and CDR2 SQIVND (reference sequence). The CDR3: CASSISRGNTGELFF. The CDR3 DNA reads TGTGCCAGTAGTATTAGCAGGGGGAACACCGGGGAGCTGTTTTTT.

V is TRBV28 and J is TRBJ2-3, with 12 bases lining up with TRBD2. Germline loops: CDR1 MDHEN, CDR2 SYDVKM. V shed 4 bases and J 5 bases; nucleotides not matched to a gene: 13. This CDR3 comprises 18 residues. In DNA, the CDR3 is TGTGCCAGCAGTTCTAGTCAACCTCTAGCGGGAGGGGGAGATACGCAGTATTTT. Amino acid sequence: CASSSSQPLAGGGDTQYF.

This chain joins TRBV30 and TRBJ2-1; a possible D gene is TRBD1 (6 bases). This CDR3 has 14 residues. Germline V gives CDR1 GTSNPN, CDR2 SVGIG (reference sequence). The V gene lost 2 bases and the J gene lost 6 bases, with 14 bases spanning the gap. The CDR3 nucleotides are TGTGCCTGGAGTCCAGGGTCAGGGGTCAATGAGCAGTTCTTC. Amino acid sequence: CAWSPGSGVNEQFF.

The chain employs TRBV5-1 and TRBJ1-1; a possible D gene is TRBD1 (5 bases). Germline CDR1 is SGHRS and CDR2 is YFSETQ. The CDR3 is made up of 14 amino acids. The germline V and J ends were trimmed by 5 bases and 6 bases, with 17 bases remaining between them. The CDR3 sequence is CASRSGMGGSEAFF. CDR3 coding DNA: TGCGCCAGCAGAAGTGGTATGGGGGGGTCTGAAGCTTTCTTT. Looking up the rest from reference TRBV5-1 and TRBJ1-1 gives the full variable domain: KAGVTQTPRYLIKTRGQQVTLSCSPISGHRSVSWYQQTPGQGLQFLFEYFSETQRNKGNFPGRFSGRQFSNSRSEMNVSTLELGDSALYLCASRSGMGGSEAFFGQGTRLTVV.

The chain recombines TRBV6-2 or TRBV6-3 with TRBJ1-4; a possible D gene is TRBD1 (5 bases). The V gene lost 0 bases and the J gene lost 8 bases, with 10 bases spanning the gap. This CDR3 region has 14 residues. From germline, CDR1 is MNHEY and CDR2 SVGEGT. DNA for the CDR3: TGTGCCAGCAGTTACTCAGGGGAGGACGAAAAACTGTTTTTT. Encoded protein: CASSYSGEDEKLFF.

The chain employs TRBV10-3 and TRBJ2-2, with 14 bases identical to TRBD2. Germline assignment: CDR1 ENHRY and CDR2 SYGVKD. The junction had 5 bases not matched to a gene; V was cut back by 4 bases and J by 7 bases. The CDR3 sequence is 16 residues long. The CDR3 DNA follows: TGTGCCATCAGTGTGGGACTAGCGGGAGCGGACGGGGAGCTGTTTTTT. Protein product: CAISVGLAGADGELFF.

The chain employs TRBV2 and TRBJ2-1; TRBD2 aligns across 7 bases. This CDR3 is 15 amino acids long. J lost 3 bases, V lost 5 bases, and 7 bases had no gene match. Germline V gene sequence: CDR1 SNHLY, CDR2 FYNNEI. In DNA form, the CDR3 reads TGTGCCAGCAGTTTCTCTAGCGGCATCTACAATGAGCAGTTCTTC. This codes for CASSFSSGIYNEQFF.

The V and J genes are TRBV6-5 and TRBJ1-1, with D unresolved. The CDR3 runs to 15 residues. CDR1 and CDR2 (germline): MNHEY, SVGAGI. The germline V and J ends were trimmed by 2 bases and 1 base, with 11 bases remaining between them. The CDR3 spells CASSYARVGNTEAFF. The CDR3 bases are TGTGCCAGCAGTTACGCGAGAGTTGGGAACACTGAAGCTTTCTTT.

The V call is TRBV6-1, the J call TRBJ1-5, with 8 bases identical to TRBD1. The V segment lost 4 bases and the J segment 4 bases; nucleotides outside the gene matches: 9. CDR1 and CDR2 (germline): MNHNS, SASEGT. The CDR3 is 16 residues long. This CDR3 reads CASSAQLGQANQPQHF. The CDR3 bases are TGTGCCAGCAGTGCCCAATTGGGACAGGCAAATCAGCCCCAGCATTTT.

J is TRBJ1-2 and V is TRBV28; D remains ambiguous. Germline assignment: CDR1 MDHEN and CDR2 SYDVKM. V was clipped by 6 bases and J by 1 base, with 9 bases between them. The CDR3 totals 13 residues. CDR3 nucleotides: TGTGCCAGCAGCCCCGGGATTAACTATGGCTACACCTTC. Residues: CASSPGINYGYTF.